This T cell receptor beta chain was obtained from a study of shared clonotypes between healthy human individuals. The study's findings and limits: Richness estimates generally favored naive over memory subsets.

CDR3 size: 12 residues. V lost 8 bases to trimming and J lost 2 bases, with 9 bases between them. Per germline, CDR1 MNHEY and CDR2 SVGAGI. Each cell subset's genomic DNA was divided evenly among several immunoSEQ plates. TCRdb's table, derived via immunoSEQ multiplex PCR, lists solely in-frame clones and lacks some. The data contain more than 550,000 clones, roughly nine tenths of them singletons. About this clone itself: What it binds is unknown.

Naive CD8 cells, CD45RO-negative and positively selected for CCR7, excluded terminally differentiated effector memory CD45RA+ cells. Specimen: naive CD8+ T cells sorted from blood. This clonotype was obtained from a young man in good health. J is TRBJ1-2 and V is TRBV6-5; D remains ambiguous. The CDR3 DNA sequence: TGTGCCAGCTCGCGAGGGAACTATGGCTACACCTTC. This translates into CASSRGNYGYTF.